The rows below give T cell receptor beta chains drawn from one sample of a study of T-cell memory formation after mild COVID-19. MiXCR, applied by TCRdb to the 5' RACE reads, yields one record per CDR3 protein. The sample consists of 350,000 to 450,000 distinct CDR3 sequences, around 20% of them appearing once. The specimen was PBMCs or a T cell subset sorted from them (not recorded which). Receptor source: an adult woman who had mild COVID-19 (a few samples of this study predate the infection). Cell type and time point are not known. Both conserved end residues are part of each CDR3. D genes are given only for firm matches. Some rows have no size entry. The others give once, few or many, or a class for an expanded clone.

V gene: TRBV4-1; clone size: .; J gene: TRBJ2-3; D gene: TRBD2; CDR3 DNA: TGCGCCAGCAGCCAAGGAGGCGGGGGGCGCACAGATACGCAGTATTTT; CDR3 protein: CASSQGGGGRTDTQYF
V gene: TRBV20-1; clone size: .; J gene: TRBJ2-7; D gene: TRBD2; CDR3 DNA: TGCAGTGCTAGAGCTGGACTGGGTGCGGGGGGCCCGGGCGAGCAGTACTTC; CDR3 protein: CSARAGLGAGGPGEQYF
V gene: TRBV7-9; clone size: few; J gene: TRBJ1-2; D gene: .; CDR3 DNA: TGTGCCAGCAGCTTGGGACAAACTCCACAGGGCTACACCTTC; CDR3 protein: CASSLGQTPQGYTF
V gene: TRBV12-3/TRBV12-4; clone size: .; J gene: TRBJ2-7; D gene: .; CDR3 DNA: TGTGCCAGCAGTTTAGGGAAGCGCTACGAGCAGTACTTC; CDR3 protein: CASSLGKRYEQYF
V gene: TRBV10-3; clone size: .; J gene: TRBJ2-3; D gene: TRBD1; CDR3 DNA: TGTGCCATCAGTGAGGGGGACAGGTACACAGATACGCAGTATTTT; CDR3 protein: CAISEGDRYTDTQYF
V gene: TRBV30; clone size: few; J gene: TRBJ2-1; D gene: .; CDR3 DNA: TGTGCCTGGAGTGTCCCCAGGGGGGTTTCCTACAATGAGCAGTTCTTC; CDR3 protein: CAWSVPRGVSYNEQFF
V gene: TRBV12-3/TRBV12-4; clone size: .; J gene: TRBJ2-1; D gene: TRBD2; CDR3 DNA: TGTGCCAGCAGCCCCGGGACTAGCGGGAGGGTTTTTATATACAATGAGCAGTTCTTC; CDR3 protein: CASSPGTSGRVFIYNEQFF
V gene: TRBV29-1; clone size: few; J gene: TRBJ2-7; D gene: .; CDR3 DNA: TGCAGCGTTTACGGAGTCCGGCGCGAGCAGTACTTC; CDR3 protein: CSVYGVRREQYF
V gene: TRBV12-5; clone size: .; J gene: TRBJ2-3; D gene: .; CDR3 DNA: TGTGCTAGTGGTTTGGCGGGGGCCTACACAGATACGCAGTATTTT; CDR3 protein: CASGLAGAYTDTQYF
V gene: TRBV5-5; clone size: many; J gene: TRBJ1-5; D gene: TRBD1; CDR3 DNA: TGTGCCAGCAGCTGGGGGACAGGGGGCAATCAGCCCCAGCATTTT; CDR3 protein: CASSWGTGGNQPQHF
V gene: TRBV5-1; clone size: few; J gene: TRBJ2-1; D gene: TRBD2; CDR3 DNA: TGCGCCAGCAGCTTGTCTAGCGGGGGGGCTATCGGGCTTGAGCAGTTCTTC; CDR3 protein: CASSLSSGGAIGLEQFF
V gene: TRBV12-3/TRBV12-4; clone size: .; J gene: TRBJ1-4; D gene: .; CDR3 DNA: TGTGCCAGCAGTCTACTAGGTGAAAAACTGTTTTTT; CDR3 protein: CASSLLGEKLFF
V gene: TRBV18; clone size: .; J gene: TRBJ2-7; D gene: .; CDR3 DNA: TGTGCCAGCTCACCCTCGGCAACCCCCTACGAGCAGTACTTC; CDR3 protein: CASSPSATPYEQYF
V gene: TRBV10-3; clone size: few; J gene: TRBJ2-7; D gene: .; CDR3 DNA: TGTGCCATCAGTGAGAGGTCGGGTGAGCAGTACTTC; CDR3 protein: CAISERSGEQYF
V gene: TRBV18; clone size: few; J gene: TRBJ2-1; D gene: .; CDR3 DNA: TGTGCCAGCTCACCAGCCTGGGGTTACAATGAGCAGTTCTTC; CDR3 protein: CASSPAWGYNEQFF
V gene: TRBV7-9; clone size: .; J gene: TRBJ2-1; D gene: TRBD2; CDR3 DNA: TGTGCCAGCAGCCAGGTTAGCGGGAGCCACAATGAGCAGTTCTTC; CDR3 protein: CASSQVSGSHNEQFF
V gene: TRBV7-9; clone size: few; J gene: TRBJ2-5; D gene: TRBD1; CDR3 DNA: TGTGCCAGCAGCTGGGACAGGGAAGGAGAGACCCAGTACTTC; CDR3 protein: CASSWDREGETQYF
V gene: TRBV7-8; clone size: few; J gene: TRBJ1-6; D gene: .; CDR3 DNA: TGTGCCAGCAGCCCATCCCTTGGCTCCTATAATTCACCCCTCCACTTT; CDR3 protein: CASSPSLGSYNSPLHF
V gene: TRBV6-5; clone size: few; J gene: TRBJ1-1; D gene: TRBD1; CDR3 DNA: TGTGCCAGCAGTTTTTCGGACAGGGGGCTCACTGAAGCTTTCTTT; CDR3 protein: CASSFSDRGLTEAFF
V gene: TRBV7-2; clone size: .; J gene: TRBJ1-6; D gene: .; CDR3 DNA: TGTGCCAGCAGCTTAGGGGGGGGCGTGTCACCCCTCCACTTT; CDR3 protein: CASSLGGGVSPLHF
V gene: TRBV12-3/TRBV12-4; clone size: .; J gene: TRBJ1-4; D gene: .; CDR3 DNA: TGTGCCAGCAGTTTGAACATTCTCGACGAAAAACTGTTTTTT; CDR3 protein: CASSLNILDEKLFF
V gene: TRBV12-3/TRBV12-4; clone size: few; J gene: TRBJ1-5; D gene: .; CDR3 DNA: TGTGCCAGCAGTTCCCGGGAGCATCAGCCCCAGCATTTT; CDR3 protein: CASSSREHQPQHF
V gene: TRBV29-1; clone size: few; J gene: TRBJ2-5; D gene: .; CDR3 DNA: TGCAGCGCCAAAGCGGGAGAGACCCAGTACTTC; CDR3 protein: CSAKAGETQYF